These 32 T cell receptor beta chains were all obtained from the same sample, sequenced in a study of blood T cells in healthy people across ages. It was with a sample-barcoded 5' primer and a J-beta primer mix that a second PCR of roughly 7 to 12 cycles was run. TCRdb ran MiXCR on the 5' RACE reads and lists one entry per CDR3 protein. The repertoire holds around 800,000 distinct CDR3 sequences, with approximately 55% as singletons. Sequenced material: blood. All receptors derive from a man older than 75 in good health.

This clonotype has just one count. The rearrangement joins TRBV12-5 to TRBJ1-2; 8 bases map to TRBD1. The germline gives CDR1 LGHNT, CDR2 FRNRAP. This CDR3 contains 12 residues. V trimming: 5 bases; J trimming: 9 bases; junction bases outside the gene matches: 5. CDR3 in amino acids: CASGPGQGRYTF. The CDR3 DNA reads TGTGCTAGTGGTCCAGGACAGGGACGCTACACCTTC. Complete variable domain (other parts from reference TRBV12-5 and TRBJ1-2): DARVTQTPRHKVTEMGQEVTMRCQPILGHNTVFWYRQTMMQGLELLAYFRNRAPLDDSGMPKDRFSAEMPDATLATLKIQPSEPRDSAVYFCASGPGQGRYTFGSGTRLTVV.

The rearrangement links TRBV3-1 to TRBJ2-5; 10 positions match TRBD2. CDR1 and CDR2 from the germline V gene are LGHDT and YNNKEL (reference sequence). The CDR3 is 15 residues long. Trimming removed 4 bases from V and 3 bases from J; junction bases left unmatched: 5. The CDR3 loop reads CASSPSGRGKETQYF. CDR3 DNA sequence: TGTGCCAGCAGCCCCAGCGGGAGGGGAAAAGAGACCCAGTACTTC.

The chain uses TRBV13 and TRBJ2-1; 12 positions match TRBD2. Germline V CDR1 and CDR2: PRHDT, FYEKMQ (reference sequence). The CDR3 contains 15 residues. The J segment lost 9 bases and the V segment lost 4 bases, leaving 7 bases of the junction unmatched. The DNA of the CDR3 is TGTGCCAGCAGCTCTCCTAGCGGGAGGGTTGGTGAGCAGTTCTTC. Translation gives CASSSPSGRVGEQFF.

This chain links TRBV24-1 with TRBJ2-1; TRBD2 matches 9 bases. Germline trimming cut 4 bases from V and 2 bases from J; bases unmatched to any gene: 5. There are 16 residues in the CDR3. From germline, CDR1 is KGHDR and CDR2 SFDVKD. DNA for the CDR3: TGTGCCACCAGTGAAACTAGCGGGCCCACCTACAATGAGCAGTTCTTC. Its translation: CATSETSGPTYNEQFF.

As for this clonotype: An end of the junction does not agree with germline; a read error may underlie this. This chain connects TRBV3-1 to TRBJ2-5, with 14 bases fitting TRBD2. This CDR3 region has 14 residues. Germline V gives CDR1 LGHDT, CDR2 YNNKEL (reference sequence). The DNA of the CDR3 is TGTACCAGCAGCTTCGGACTAGCGGGAGGAGAGCAGTACTTC. This translates into CTSSFGLAGGEQYF.

This sequence joins TRBV28 and TRBJ2-7, with 7 bases identical to TRBD1. The end of the DNA is better explained by TRBJ2-5, so the J call may be wrong. Germline V gene data show CDR1 as MDHEN and CDR2 as SYDVKM. CDR3 length equals 14 residues. CDR3 sequence reads: CASSLDRVKETQYF. The CDR3 DNA is TGTGCCAGCAGTTTAGACAGGGTAAAAGAGACCCAGTACTTC.

The CDR3 DNA sequence: TGTGCCAGCAGCTTACTAGCGGGAGCGGGCACAGATACGCAGTATTTT. This translates into CASSLLAGAGTDTQYF. The J gene is TRBJ2-3, the V gene TRBV7-2; TRBD2 agrees at 10 bases. This CDR3 comprises 16 residues. Germline V gene lookup returns CDR1 SGHTA and CDR2 FQGNSA. V trimming: 2 bases; J trimming: 1 base; junction bases outside the gene matches: 3.

The chain carries TRBV2 and TRBJ2-3; TRBD1 might be the D (6 bases). This CDR3 comprises 13 residues. The V end lost 7 bases, the J end lost 6 bases, and 14 bases lay between the germline ends. Germline assignment: CDR1 SNHLY and CDR2 FYNNEI. The CDR3 region has the DNA TGTGCCAGCAAGCAGGGGCGAGGGGATACGCAGTATTTT. Encoded protein: CASKQGRGDTQYF.

This clonotype was picked up a small number of times. V is TRBV6-5 and J is TRBJ1-2; D may be TRBD1 (6 bases). Germline-derived CDR1 and CDR2 are MNHEY and SVGAGI. V was clipped by 2 bases and J by 6 bases, with 16 bases between them. The CDR3 contains 15 residues. The DNA of the CDR3 is TGTGCCAGCAGTTACGTTCGCTGGGGGCTGCATGGCTACACCTTC. Residues: CASSYVRWGLHGYTF.

This clonotype was recorded a few times. This sequence joins TRBV10-3 and TRBJ2-7; 7 bases line up with TRBD1. The CDR3 contains 13 residues. CDR1 ENHRY and CDR2 SYGVKD come from the germline V gene. After removal of 4 bases from V and 7 bases from J, the junction contained 7 bases not matched to a gene. The CDR3 here is CAISVWDSREQYF. The CDR3 DNA follows: TGTGCCATCAGTGTTTGGGACAGTCGGGAGCAGTACTTC.

This clonotype has a handful of counts. The genes are TRBV7-9 and TRBJ1-2; 10 bases match TRBD1. The V and J ends lost 5 bases and 6 bases, in that order; junction bases with no gene match: 6. The CDR3 is 14 residues long. Germline CDR1 is SEHNR and CDR2 is FQNEAQ (reference sequence). In DNA, the CDR3 is TGTGCCAGCAGCACCGGGACAGGGGTCAATGGCTACACCTTC. The encoded protein is CASSTGTGVNGYTF.

This rearrangement joins TRBV27 to TRBJ1-2; D possibly corresponds to TRBD1 (6 bases). The CDR3 loop spans 16 amino acids. V was pared by 2 bases and J by 5 bases, with 18 bases between. The germline gives CDR1 MNHEY, CDR2 SMNVEV (reference sequence). CDR3 nucleotide sequence: TGTGCCAGCAGTTTACATTGGGGGCAGGGCGCTTATGGCTACACCTTC. Protein sequence: CASSLHWGQGAYGYTF.

This rearrangement joins TRBV20-1 to TRBJ2-1, with 9 bases that match TRBD2. The CDR3 is 15 amino acids. CDR1 and CDR2 from the germline V gene are DFQATT and SNEGSKA (reference sequence). The ends lost 6 bases at V and 7 bases at J; junction bases unmatched: 13. The CDR3 spells CSATVMSGRINEQFF. CDR3 DNA sequence: TGCAGTGCGACCGTAATGAGCGGGAGGATAAATGAGCAGTTCTTC.

The genes are TRBV20-1 and TRBJ2-5, with D perhaps matching TRBD1 or TRBD2 (5 bases each). The CDR3 is 14 amino acids. Trimming pared 5 bases from V and 4 bases from J, leaving 17 bases between. Germline CDR1 and CDR2: DFQATT and SNEGSKA (reference sequence). In DNA, the CDR3 is TGCAGTGCTCACCCCTCCGGGGCCGGAGAGACCCAGTACTTC. Translating gives CSAHPSGAGETQYF.

This clonotype was observed a single time. The rearrangement uses TRBV2 and TRBJ1-4, with D possibly TRBD1 on 5 matching bases. Germline V gene data show CDR1 as SNHLY and CDR2 as FYNNEI. V was clipped by 4 bases and J by 5 bases, with 8 bases between them. This CDR3 region has 13 residues. CDR3 coding DNA: TGTGCCAGCAGTGTGGGGGGGAATGAAAAACTGTTTTTT. It codes for CASSVGGNEKLFF.

The chain links TRBV18 to TRBJ2-7, with D perhaps TRBD1 (5 bases). Trimming took off 2 bases at V and 3 bases at J, with 8 bases between the two ends. The germline gives CDR1 KGHSH, CDR2 LQKENI. CDR3 length: 13 residues. CDR3 loop: CASSPVTGYEQYF. In DNA form, the CDR3 reads TGTGCCAGCTCACCAGTAACAGGCTACGAGCAGTACTTC.

This clonotype was counted many times. The CDR3 loop is CASSSGPDTYEQYF. The CDR3, as DNA: TGTGCCAGCAGCTCCGGCCCCGATACCTACGAGCAGTACTTC. The J gene is TRBJ2-7, the V gene TRBV13; no reliable D call. V was clipped by 4 bases and J by 2 bases, with 12 bases between them. The CDR3 has 14 residues. Germline V gives CDR1 PRHDT, CDR2 FYEKMQ (reference sequence).

V and J are TRBV2 and TRBJ2-1; TRBD1 matches 7 bases. V trimming: 6 bases; J trimming: 12 bases; junction bases outside the gene matches: 11. CDR1 is SNHLY and CDR2 is FYNNEI in the germline V gene. CDR3 length: 13 amino acids. The CDR3 nucleotides read TGTGCCAGCAGCGCTCACGACAGGGAAAGGCAGTTCTTC. It specifies CASSAHDRERQFF.

This clonotype appeared a few times. The chain combines TRBV12-3 or TRBV12-4 with TRBJ2-1, with 11 bases that match TRBD2. With V trimmed by 6 bases and J by 6 bases, 7 bases remained unmatched. The CDR3 sequence is 15 residues long. The DNA for the CDR3 is TGTGCCAGCAGGCCAGGGACTAGCGGAGTCAATGAGCAGTTCTTC. Amino acids: CASRPGTSGVNEQFF.

This clonotype was seen only a few times. This chain joins TRBV3-1 and TRBJ2-1; the D gene could be TRBD1 or TRBD2 (5 bases each). This CDR3 comprises 13 residues. Per the germline V gene, CDR1 is LGHDT and CDR2 is YNNKEL (reference sequence). Trimming removed 2 bases from V and 9 bases from J, with 11 bases in between. The CDR3 region is CASSQIWGSEQFF. CDR3 DNA sequence: TGTGCCAGCAGCCAAATATGGGGGAGTGAGCAGTTCTTC.

This chain connects TRBV7-2 to TRBJ2-1; TRBD2 aligns across 7 bases. Gene TRBJ2-7 matches the end of the DNA better, so the J call may be wrong. The germline CDR1 and CDR2 sequences are SGHTA and FQGNSA. CDR3 size: 16 residues. The CDR3 DNA sequence: TGTGCCAGCAGGCTTCCCGGGGAGCGGGGCTACAATGAGCAGTACTTC. The encoded protein is CASRLPGERGYNEQYF.

V gene TRBV27 combines with J gene TRBJ1-6, with 7 bases matching TRBD1. The junction had 5 bases not matched to a gene; V was cut back by 5 bases and J by 4 bases. This CDR3 is built from 15 residues. The germline CDR1 and CDR2 sequences are MNHEY and SMNVEV (reference sequence). CDR3 residues: CASSPTGRYNSPLHF. The CDR3 DNA is TGTGCCAGCAGTCCGACAGGGCGGTATAATTCACCCCTCCACTTT.

The J gene is TRBJ2-3, the V gene TRBV7-9; tentatively, D is TRBD1 or TRBD2 (6 bases each). V was pared by 7 bases and J by 0 bases, with 17 bases between. The CDR3 extends over 16 amino acids. From germline, CDR1 is SEHNR and CDR2 FQNEAQ (reference sequence). The CDR3 region is CASTPPGALSTDTQYF. The CDR3 nucleotides are TGTGCCAGCACTCCGCCGGGGGCGCTTAGCACAGATACGCAGTATTTT.

The gene calls are TRBV30 and TRBJ2-7; 11 nucleotides line up with TRBD2. The germline gives CDR1 GTSNPN, CDR2 SVGIG (reference sequence). V gave up 7 bases and J gave up 7 bases; unmatched junction bases: 6. The CDR3 loop spans 12 amino acids. DNA for the CDR3: TGTGCCTTTAGCGGGAGGGCCACGGAGCAGTACTTC. Translating it yields CAFSGRATEQYF.

The chain is built from TRBV11-2 and TRBJ1-2; tentatively, D is TRBD1 (6 bases). Trimming removed 0 bases from V and 8 bases from J, with 16 bases in between. Germline CDR1 and CDR2: SGHAT and FQNNGV. The length of the CDR3 is 15 residues. CDR3 sequence reads: CASSLDGGSGLGYTF. For the CDR3, the DNA is TGTGCCAGCAGCTTAGATGGGGGCTCCGGCTTGGGCTACACCTTC.

This clonotype was seen a few times. This CDR3 reads CSASSLGGTGGYLYGYTF. CDR3 sequence (DNA): TGCAGTGCTAGTTCCCTGGGAGGGACAGGGGGATATTTGTATGGCTACACCTTC. The chain employs TRBV20-1 and TRBJ1-2; 11 nucleotides agree with TRBD1. Trimming took 3 bases from V and 5 from J; bases not matched to a gene: 17. This CDR3 is 18 amino acids long. The germline CDR1 and CDR2 sequences are DFQATT and SNEGSKA (reference sequence).

V is TRBV12-3 or TRBV12-4 and J is TRBJ2-1; TRBD2 agrees at 9 bases. This CDR3 contains 15 residues. The ends lost 7 bases at V and 4 bases at J; junction bases unmatched: 8. CDR3 amino acids: CASTPGAGGYNEQFF. CDR3 bases: TGTGCCAGCACCCCAGGGGCGGGAGGGTACAATGAGCAGTTCTTC.

This clonotype turned up a few times. V is TRBV10-3 and J is TRBJ1-5, with D possibly matching TRBD1 (6 bases). CDR1 is ENHRY, CDR2 SYGVKD, per germline. This CDR3 contains 13 residues. V lost 7 bases and J 4 bases, leaving 11 bases between the germline ends. CDR3 in amino acids: CAINRERNQPQHF. CDR3 DNA sequence: TGTGCCATCAACAGGGAGAGGAATCAGCCCCAGCATTTT.

J is TRBJ2-4 and V is TRBV7-8; 13 bases are a match to TRBD2. The J call may be incorrect, as the DNA end agrees better with TRBJ2-7. This CDR3 spans 17 amino acids. Per germline, CDR1 SGHVS and CDR2 FQNEAQ. DNA for the CDR3: TGTGCCAGCAGCCCGGGACTAGCGGGAAAGAACCCCTACGAGCAGTACTTC. Protein sequence: CASSPGLAGKNPYEQYF.

V usage is TRBV29-1 and J usage is TRBJ2-3; possible D gene TRBD2, 7 bases. Trimming cost V 5 bases and J 4 bases, with 16 bases left between them. CDR1 and CDR2 from the germline V gene are SQVTM and ANQGSEA. This CDR3 contains 14 residues. This chain's CDR3 is CSVRPGGVADTQYF. As DNA, the CDR3 is TGCAGCGTTCGCCCGGGGGGCGTCGCAGATACGCAGTATTTT.

Details on this clonotype: The limits of the CDR3 on the DNA are not certain, so only TCRdb's listed CDR3 is given. The rearrangement joins TRBV6-5 to TRBJ1-5; the D call TRBD1 from the table was never checked on the DNA. The CDR3 length is 15 residues, termini included. Germline CDR1 is MNHEY and CDR2 is SVGAGI. The CDR3 is CASSTSRGASKPQHF.

This clonotype was recorded a few times. This chain links TRBV10-3 with TRBJ2-1; perhaps TRBD2 as D (6 bases). Trimming cost V 5 bases and J 9 bases, with 17 bases left between them. In germline, CDR1 is ENHRY, CDR2 SYGVKD. The CDR3 runs 14 residues. CDR3 amino acids: CAISPATSSGEQFF. Here the CDR3 DNA reads TGTGCCATCAGTCCTGCGACTAGTTCGGGTGAGCAGTTCTTC.